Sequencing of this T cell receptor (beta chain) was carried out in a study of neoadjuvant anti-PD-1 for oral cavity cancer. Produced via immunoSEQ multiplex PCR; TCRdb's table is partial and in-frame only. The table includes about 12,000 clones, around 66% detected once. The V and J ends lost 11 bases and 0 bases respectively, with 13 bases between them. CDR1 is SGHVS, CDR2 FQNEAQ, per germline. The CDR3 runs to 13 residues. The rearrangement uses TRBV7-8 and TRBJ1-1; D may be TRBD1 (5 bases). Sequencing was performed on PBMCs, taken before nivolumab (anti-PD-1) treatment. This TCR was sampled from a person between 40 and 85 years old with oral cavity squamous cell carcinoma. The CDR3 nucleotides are TGTGCCTCGGGACTTGGGTTGAACACTGAAGCTTTCTTT. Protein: CASGLGLNTEAFF.